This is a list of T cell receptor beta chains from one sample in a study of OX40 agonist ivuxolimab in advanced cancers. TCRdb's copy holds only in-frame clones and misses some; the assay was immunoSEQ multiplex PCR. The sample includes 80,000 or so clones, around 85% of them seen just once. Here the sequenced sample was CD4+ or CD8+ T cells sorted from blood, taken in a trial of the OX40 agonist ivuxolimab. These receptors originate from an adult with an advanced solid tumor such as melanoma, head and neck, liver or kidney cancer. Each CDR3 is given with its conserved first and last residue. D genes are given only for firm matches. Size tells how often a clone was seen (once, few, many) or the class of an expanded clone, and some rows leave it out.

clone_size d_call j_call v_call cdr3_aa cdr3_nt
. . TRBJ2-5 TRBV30 CAWSVAETQYF TGTGCCTGGAGTGTAGCGGAGACCCAGTACTTC
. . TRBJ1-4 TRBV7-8 CASSLIGGGGEKLFF TGTGCCAGCAGCTTAATCGGGGGCGGCGGTGAAAAACTGTTTTTT
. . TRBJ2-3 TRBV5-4 CASSLGADTQYF TGTGCCAGCAGCTTGGGCGCAGATACGCAGTATTTT
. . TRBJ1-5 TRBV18 CASSPGTGRDQPQHF TGTGCCAGCTCACCGGGAACAGGGAGGGATCAGCCCCAGCATTTT
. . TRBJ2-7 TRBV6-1 CASSESLAQNEQYF TGTGCCAGCAGTGAAAGCCTGGCCCAAAACGAGCAGTACTTC
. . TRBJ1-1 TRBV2 CASSREDPLNTEAFF TGTGCCAGCAGCCGGGAGGACCCACTGAACACTGAAGCTTTCTTT
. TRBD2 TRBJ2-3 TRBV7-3 CASSLGTSGIADTQYF TGTGCCAGCAGCTTGGGGACTAGCGGGATAGCAGATACGCAGTATTTT
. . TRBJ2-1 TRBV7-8 CASSLGTANNEQFF TGTGCCAGCAGCTTAGGAACAGCTAACAATGAGCAGTTCTTC
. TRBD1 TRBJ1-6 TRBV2 CASSTQGAGSPLHF TGTGCCAGCAGTACCCAGGGGGCTGGTTCACCCCTCCACTTT
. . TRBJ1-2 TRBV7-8 CASTRGGLQGDYGYTF TGTGCCAGCACCCGGGGTGGGCTGCAGGGTGACTATGGCTACACCTTC
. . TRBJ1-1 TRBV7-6 CASSLGTVNTEAFF TGTGCCAGCAGCTTAGGGACAGTGAACACTGAAGCTTTCTTT
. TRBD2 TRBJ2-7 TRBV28 CASSSAGGKYWGEQYF TGTGCCAGCAGTTCGGCGGGAGGAAAGTATTGGGGCGAGCAGTACTTC
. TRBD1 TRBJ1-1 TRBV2 CASSEGTGGLATEAFF TGTGCCAGCAGTGAAGGGACAGGGGGCTTGGCCACTGAAGCTTTCTTT
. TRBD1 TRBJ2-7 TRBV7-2 CASSPRTGGSYEQYF TGTGCCAGCAGCCCTAGGACAGGGGGTTCCTACGAGCAGTACTTC
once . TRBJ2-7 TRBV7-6 CASSPTFGGYEQYF TGTGCCAGCAGTCCCACGTTTGGGGGGTACGAGCAGTACTTC
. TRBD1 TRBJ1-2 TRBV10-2 CASSETSTGEYGYTF TGCGCCAGCAGTGAGACATCGACAGGGGAATATGGCTACACCTTC
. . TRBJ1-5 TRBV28 CASSSTGQGDQPQHF TGTGCCAGCAGTTCTACAGGTCAGGGCGATCAGCCCCAGCATTTT
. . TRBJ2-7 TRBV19 CASSVGDPNSYEQYF TGTGCCAGTAGTGTTGGGGACCCTAACTCCTACGAGCAGTACTTC